These 3 T cell receptor beta chains came from one sample sequenced in a study of technical replicates of blood from a handful of donors. This table comes from immunoSEQ multiplex PCR, and its TCRdb copy is limited to in-frame clones, with some not included. The top ten hold 0.2% to 0.25% of the sample, which has about 71,000 clones, approximately 97% seen once. Input material: T cells isolated from PBMCs. These receptors were obtained from a human donor in good health.

This sequence joins TRBV28 and TRBJ2-5; 10 bases fit TRBD1. V was clipped by 5 bases and J by 1 base; unmatched bases: 4. This CDR3 has 15 residues. CDR1 is MDHEN and CDR2 is SYDVKM in the germline V gene. CDR3 nucleotide sequence: TGTGCCAGCAGTAAAGACAGGGGGCGCCAAGAGACCCAGTACTTC. This gives the protein CASSKDRGRQETQYF.

This chain joins TRBV25-1 and TRBJ2-7, with 10 bases matching TRBD1. J gave up 3 bases and V 1 base, and 3 bases lay outside the gene matches. This CDR3 has 15 residues. CDR1 MGHDK and CDR2 SYGVNS come from the germline V gene. This CDR3 is CASSEFGTGVYEQYF. DNA of the CDR3: TGTGCCAGCAGTGAATTTGGGACAGGGGTCTACGAGCAGTACTTC.

This clone was counted a single time. The chain uses TRBV4-1 and TRBJ2-4; TRBD1 might be the D (5 bases). With 4 bases removed from V and 6 bases from J, the gap between germline ends came to 16 bases. Germline V lookup: CDR1 MGHRA, CDR2 YSYEKL. The CDR3 runs to 15 residues. The CDR3 nucleotides read TGCGCCAGCAGCCCCTCTTGGGGCAAGTTAAACATTCAGTACTTC. Protein product: CASSPSWGKLNIQYF.